A selection of T cell receptor beta chains follows, all from one sample in a study of CD8 T cells in ankylosing spondylitis. TCRdb processed the 5' RACE reads anew with MiXCR; each CDR3 protein has one entry. Of more than 300,000 distinct CDR3 sequences listed, around 10% were seen once; the top ten hold roughly a tenth. The material sequenced was blood, either unsorted or a sorted T cell fraction (not recorded which). Receptors were obtained from a female donor with ankylosing spondylitis or in good health (not recorded which). CDR3s include the opening cysteine and the closing phenylalanine or tryptophan. The order of the fields is J gene, V gene, D gene, clone size, CDR3 protein, CDR3 DNA. D genes are given only for firm matches. Clone size is shown for a subset of rows, as once, few, many or a class of expanded clone.

J gene: TRBJ2-1; V gene: TRBV20-1; D gene: TRBD2; clone size: many; CDR3 protein: CSAGYSGSSYNEQFF; CDR3 DNA: TGCAGTGCTGGCTATAGCGGGAGCTCCTACAATGAGCAGTTCTTC
J gene: TRBJ1-1; V gene: TRBV10-3; D gene: TRBD1; clone size: .; CDR3 protein: CAIRDRGRNTEAFF; CDR3 DNA: TGTGCCATCAGGGACAGGGGGCGCAACACTGAAGCTTTCTTT
J gene: TRBJ2-2; V gene: TRBV12-3/TRBV12-4; D gene: .; clone size: many; CDR3 protein: CASSLSGLLFF; CDR3 DNA: TGTGCCAGCAGTTTATCAGGCCTGCTGTTTTTT
J gene: TRBJ1-2; V gene: TRBV20-1; D gene: .; clone size: many; CDR3 protein: CSAGVPQNYGYTF; CDR3 DNA: TGCAGTGCGGGGGTCCCTCAAAACTATGGCTACACCTTC
J gene: TRBJ2-7; V gene: TRBV5-1; D gene: TRBD1; clone size: many; CDR3 protein: CASSLGAGTGQNEQYF; CDR3 DNA: TGCGCCAGCAGCTTGGGGGCCGGGACAGGGCAAAACGAGCAGTACTTC
J gene: TRBJ2-7; V gene: TRBV4-3; D gene: .; clone size: .; CDR3 protein: CASSQDLGGRRQYF; CDR3 DNA: TGCGCCAGCAGCCAAGATCTGGGGGGGCGTAGGCAGTACTTC
J gene: TRBJ2-1; V gene: TRBV20-1; D gene: .; clone size: many; CDR3 protein: CSAPSPGGRDDEQFF; CDR3 DNA: TGCAGTGCTCCTTCCCCGGGGGGCAGGGACGATGAGCAGTTCTTC
J gene: TRBJ2-4; V gene: TRBV27; D gene: TRBD2; clone size: .; CDR3 protein: CASSTPSGGPKNIQYF; CDR3 DNA: TGTGCCAGCAGTACGCCCAGCGGGGGTCCCAAAAACATTCAGTACTTC
J gene: TRBJ1-3; V gene: TRBV12-3/TRBV12-4; D gene: .; clone size: few; CDR3 protein: CASSLGVEGVNTIYF; CDR3 DNA: TGTGCCAGCAGCTTAGGGGTGGAGGGGGTAAACACCATATATTTT
J gene: TRBJ1-5; V gene: TRBV15; D gene: TRBD1; clone size: many; CDR3 protein: CATSHDRASNQPQHF; CDR3 DNA: TGTGCCACCAGCCACGACAGGGCGAGCAATCAGCCCCAGCATTTT
J gene: TRBJ2-2; V gene: TRBV6-5; D gene: .; clone size: many; CDR3 protein: CASSYATEGTANTGELFF; CDR3 DNA: TGTGCCAGCAGTTACGCTACGGAGGGGACAGCGAACACCGGGGAGCTGTTTTTT
J gene: TRBJ2-5; V gene: TRBV5-1; D gene: TRBD1; clone size: .; CDR3 protein: CASSSGTGVETQYF; CDR3 DNA: TGCGCCAGCAGCTCCGGGACAGGGGTAGAGACCCAGTACTTC
J gene: TRBJ2-2; V gene: TRBV7-2; D gene: TRBD2; clone size: .; CDR3 protein: CASSLGAGGPTGELFF; CDR3 DNA: TGTGCCAGCAGCTTAGGAGCGGGAGGGCCCACCGGGGAGCTGTTTTTT
J gene: TRBJ2-2; V gene: TRBV12-3/TRBV12-4; D gene: .; clone size: .; CDR3 protein: CASSPRSRTGELFF; CDR3 DNA: TGTGCCAGCAGCCCCAGAAGCCGCACCGGGGAGCTGTTTTTT
J gene: TRBJ2-1; V gene: TRBV5-1; D gene: TRBD1; clone size: many; CDR3 protein: CASSRMDRAGHNEQFF; CDR3 DNA: TGCGCCAGCAGCCGGATGGACAGGGCAGGACACAATGAGCAGTTCTTC
J gene: TRBJ2-5; V gene: TRBV6-5; D gene: TRBD2; clone size: few; CDR3 protein: CASSYSSGGKETQYF; CDR3 DNA: TGTGCCAGCAGTTACTCGTCGGGAGGAAAAGAGACCCAGTACTTC
J gene: TRBJ1-1; V gene: TRBV3-1; D gene: .; clone size: few; CDR3 protein: CASSRAGLRLNEAFF; CDR3 DNA: TGTGCCAGCAGCCGGGCGGGACTCAGGTTGAATGAAGCTTTCTTT
J gene: TRBJ2-5; V gene: TRBV21-1; D gene: .; clone size: many; CDR3 protein: CASTIGQGYFQETQYF; CDR3 DNA: TGTGCCAGCACCATAGGACAGGGTTATTTCCAAGAGACCCAGTACTTC
J gene: TRBJ1-6; V gene: TRBV3-1; D gene: .; clone size: .; CDR3 protein: CASSQGGRRNNSPLHF; CDR3 DNA: TGTGCCAGCAGCCAAGGGGGACGGAGAAATAATTCACCCCTCCACTTT
J gene: TRBJ1-3; V gene: TRBV6-1; D gene: .; clone size: few; CDR3 protein: CASSPGGLLSGNTIYF; CDR3 DNA: TGTGCCAGCTCCCCGGGGGGGCTCCTCTCTGGAAACACCATATATTTT
J gene: TRBJ1-5; V gene: TRBV7-2; D gene: TRBD1; clone size: .; CDR3 protein: CASSLEGQGQPQHF; CDR3 DNA: TGTGCCAGCAGCTTAGAGGGACAGGGACAGCCCCAGCATTTT
J gene: TRBJ2-3; V gene: TRBV20-1; D gene: .; clone size: many; CDR3 protein: CSASRGWDTQYF; CDR3 DNA: TGCAGTGCCTCCCGGGGGTGGGATACGCAGTATTTT
J gene: TRBJ2-1; V gene: TRBV3-1; D gene: .; clone size: .; CDR3 protein: CATSQERLFGNEQFF; CDR3 DNA: TGTGCCACCAGCCAAGAAAGGTTGTTCGGAAATGAGCAGTTCTTC
J gene: TRBJ2-7; V gene: TRBV12-3/TRBV12-4; D gene: .; clone size: few; CDR3 protein: CASSLRTGYEQYF; CDR3 DNA: TGTGCCAGCAGTTTAAGGACGGGCTACGAGCAGTACTTC
J gene: TRBJ2-7; V gene: TRBV12-3/TRBV12-4; D gene: .; clone size: .; CDR3 protein: CASSSNNYEQYF; CDR3 DNA: TGTGCCAGCAGTTCCAACAACTACGAGCAGTACTTC
J gene: TRBJ1-1; V gene: TRBV14; D gene: .; clone size: few; CDR3 protein: CASSPGTQDEAFF; CDR3 DNA: TGTGCCAGCAGCCCCGGGACTCAAGACGAAGCTTTCTTT
J gene: TRBJ2-1; V gene: TRBV20-1; D gene: TRBD2; clone size: .; CDR3 protein: CSALTSGGLNEQFF; CDR3 DNA: TGCAGTGCTCTTACTAGCGGAGGGCTCAATGAGCAGTTCTTC
J gene: TRBJ2-2; V gene: TRBV5-1; D gene: TRBD1; clone size: .; CDR3 protein: CASSDRGPNTGELFF; CDR3 DNA: TGCGCCAGCAGCGACAGGGGGCCGAACACCGGGGAGCTGTTTTTT
J gene: TRBJ2-7; V gene: TRBV20-1; D gene: .; clone size: many; CDR3 protein: CSRRTLPFLDEQYF; CDR3 DNA: TGCAGTAGGAGGACGCTGCCTTTCCTTGACGAGCAGTACTTC
J gene: TRBJ1-1; V gene: TRBV30; D gene: .; clone size: .; CDR3 protein: CASRRGFEAFF; CDR3 DNA: TGTGCCTCGCGAAGGGGGTTCGAAGCTTTCTTT
J gene: TRBJ2-5; V gene: TRBV5-4; D gene: .; clone size: .; CDR3 protein: CASSSDPIRIKGETQYF; CDR3 DNA: TGTGCCAGCAGCTCGGACCCTATTCGAATTAAGGGGGAGACCCAGTACTTC
J gene: TRBJ2-1; V gene: TRBV20-1; D gene: TRBD2; clone size: many; CDR3 protein: CSARALAGGYNEQFF; CDR3 DNA: TGCAGTGCTAGAGCCCTAGCGGGGGGTTACAATGAGCAGTTCTTC
J gene: TRBJ2-3; V gene: TRBV20-1; D gene: .; clone size: .; CDR3 protein: CSADKISGSTDTQYF; CDR3 DNA: TGCAGTGCTGATAAGATAAGCGGAAGCACAGATACGCAGTATTTT
J gene: TRBJ2-7; V gene: TRBV27; D gene: .; clone size: .; CDR3 protein: CASSFTSASYEQYF; CDR3 DNA: TGTGCCAGCAGTTTCACATCGGCTTCCTACGAGCAGTACTTC
J gene: TRBJ2-7; V gene: TRBV6-2/TRBV6-3; D gene: TRBD2; clone size: .; CDR3 protein: CASSPRGLAGGLNPFEQYF; CDR3 DNA: TGTGCCAGCAGTCCCCGGGGACTAGCGGGAGGTTTGAACCCCTTCGAGCAGTACTTC
J gene: TRBJ1-1; V gene: TRBV5-1; D gene: .; clone size: many; CDR3 protein: CASSLARTGSGFEAFF; CDR3 DNA: TGCGCCAGCAGCTTGGCCCGAACAGGGTCTGGTTTTGAAGCTTTCTTT
J gene: TRBJ2-7; V gene: TRBV5-1; D gene: .; clone size: .; CDR3 protein: CASSLVEGNEQYF; CDR3 DNA: TGCGCCAGCAGCTTGGTAGAGGGGAACGAGCAGTACTTC
J gene: TRBJ1-4; V gene: TRBV20-1; D gene: TRBD1; clone size: many; CDR3 protein: CSADRAEANEKLFF; CDR3 DNA: TGCAGTGCTGACAGGGCGGAAGCTAATGAAAAACTGTTTTTT
J gene: TRBJ2-2; V gene: TRBV6-2/TRBV6-3; D gene: .; clone size: few; CDR3 protein: CASNRVGELFF; CDR3 DNA: TGTGCCAGCAACCGGGTCGGGGAGCTGTTTTTT
J gene: TRBJ2-1; V gene: TRBV29-1; D gene: .; clone size: many; CDR3 protein: CSVDTGRSNEQFF; CDR3 DNA: TGCAGCGTTGATACAGGGAGAAGCAATGAGCAGTTCTTC
J gene: TRBJ2-4; V gene: TRBV28; D gene: .; clone size: .; CDR3 protein: CASSSGAASDIQYF; CDR3 DNA: TGTGCCAGCAGTTCAGGGGCAGCGTCGGACATTCAGTACTTC
J gene: TRBJ2-5; V gene: TRBV6-2/TRBV6-3; D gene: .; clone size: many; CDR3 protein: CASSYGAGEETQYF; CDR3 DNA: TGTGCCAGCAGTTACGGTGCGGGTGAGGAGACCCAGTACTTC
J gene: TRBJ1-2; V gene: TRBV10-3; D gene: .; clone size: many; CDR3 protein: CAISVSVQGYYGYTF; CDR3 DNA: TGTGCCATCAGTGTTTCGGTTCAGGGGTACTATGGCTACACCTTC
J gene: TRBJ1-5; V gene: TRBV7-2; D gene: TRBD1; clone size: many; CDR3 protein: CASSLVGQGILAPQHF; CDR3 DNA: TGTGCCAGCAGCTTAGTTGGACAGGGGATTCTGGCACCCCAGCATTTT
J gene: TRBJ2-7; V gene: TRBV11-2; D gene: .; clone size: many; CDR3 protein: CASSLLASSSYEQYF; CDR3 DNA: TGTGCCAGCAGCTTACTTGCATCGAGCTCCTACGAGCAGTACTTC
J gene: TRBJ2-7; V gene: TRBV7-2; D gene: .; clone size: many; CDR3 protein: CASSLAVRGTYEQYF; CDR3 DNA: TGTGCCAGCAGCTTGGCGGTTCGGGGCACCTACGAGCAGTACTTC
J gene: TRBJ2-7; V gene: TRBV6-1; D gene: TRBD1; clone size: many; CDR3 protein: CASSTHQPGQGSYEQYF; CDR3 DNA: TGTGCCAGCAGTACACATCAACCGGGACAGGGATCCTACGAGCAGTACTTC
J gene: TRBJ2-1; V gene: TRBV5-1; D gene: TRBD2; clone size: many; CDR3 protein: CASRREAGAVNEQFF; CDR3 DNA: TGCGCCAGCAGGCGAGAAGCGGGGGCCGTCAATGAGCAGTTCTTC
J gene: TRBJ2-7; V gene: TRBV7-9; D gene: TRBD1; clone size: .; CDR3 protein: CASAQGAAYEQYF; CDR3 DNA: TGTGCCAGTGCACAGGGGGCTGCCTACGAGCAGTACTTC
J gene: TRBJ2-1; V gene: TRBV5-1; D gene: TRBD2; clone size: .; CDR3 protein: CASSLSGAYNEQFF; CDR3 DNA: TGCGCCAGCAGCCTCAGCGGGGCGTACAATGAGCAGTTCTTC
J gene: TRBJ1-3; V gene: TRBV12-3/TRBV12-4; D gene: .; clone size: many; CDR3 protein: CASSGRGSGNTIYF; CDR3 DNA: TGTGCCAGCAGCGGACGGGGCTCTGGAAACACCATATATTTT
J gene: TRBJ2-7; V gene: TRBV28; D gene: .; clone size: .; CDR3 protein: CASRALEQYF; CDR3 DNA: TGTGCCAGCAGAGCCCTCGAGCAGTACTTC
J gene: TRBJ2-7; V gene: TRBV20-1; D gene: TRBD2; clone size: many; CDR3 protein: CSASTASGFSYEQYF; CDR3 DNA: TGCAGTGCTAGTACGGCTAGCGGGTTTTCCTACGAGCAGTACTTC
J gene: TRBJ1-2; V gene: TRBV29-1; D gene: TRBD1; clone size: many; CDR3 protein: CSLQGNYGYTF; CDR3 DNA: TGCAGCTTACAGGGGAACTATGGCTACACCTTC
J gene: TRBJ2-7; V gene: TRBV7-2; D gene: TRBD2; clone size: .; CDR3 protein: CASSLARLAAGSYEQYF; CDR3 DNA: TGTGCCAGCAGCTTAGCGCGGCTAGCGGCCGGCTCCTACGAGCAGTACTTC
J gene: TRBJ2-1; V gene: TRBV5-1; D gene: TRBD1; clone size: few; CDR3 protein: CASSHGQGSYNEQFF; CDR3 DNA: TGCGCCAGCAGCCACGGACAGGGGTCCTACAATGAGCAGTTCTTC
J gene: TRBJ2-1; V gene: TRBV5-1; D gene: TRBD2; clone size: many; CDR3 protein: CASSLFLAGVANEQFF; CDR3 DNA: TGCGCCAGCAGCTTGTTCCTAGCGGGAGTAGCCAATGAGCAGTTCTTC
J gene: TRBJ1-1; V gene: TRBV20-1; D gene: .; clone size: few; CDR3 protein: CSARDRGRVATEAFF; CDR3 DNA: TGCAGTGCTAGAGATCGAGGCAGGGTAGCCACTGAAGCTTTCTTT
J gene: TRBJ2-7; V gene: TRBV28; D gene: .; clone size: many; CDR3 protein: CASSGESTYEQYF; CDR3 DNA: TGTGCCAGCAGCGGGGAGAGTACCTACGAGCAGTACTTC